The TCR beta chain under discussion was sequenced for a study of beta chain features in type 1 diabetes. About the study: Cell yields, gender and age were similar in healthy donors and patients.

What was sequenced were expressed TCRB transcripts, since all of the isolated RNA had been reverse transcribed. TCRdb's table, derived via immunoSEQ multiplex PCR, lists solely in-frame clones and lacks some. Found here are about 260,000 clones, 20% of them singletons; the top ten hold 0.028%. Points from the study as a whole: Researchers reported that naive, central memory and Treg TCRB repertoires appeared more similar in patients than in healthy donors. Significant though moderate, a shortening of TCRB CDR3s appeared in all four CD4+ subsets of Type 1 diabetes patients.

About this clone itself: No antigen is known for it.

V dropped 4 bases and J dropped 3; count of bases not matched to a gene: 8. Germline-derived CDR1 and CDR2 are SGHRS and YFSETQ. This CDR3 is built from 15 residues. Sequences were obtained from naive CD4+ T cells from blood. This TCR was sampled from a woman aged 40-49 years with type 1 diabetes. This sequence joins TRBV5-1 and TRBJ1-2, with 8 nucleotides matching TRBD1. The CDR3: CASSLRQGQDYGYTF. The CDR3 nucleotides are TGCGCCAGCAGCCTGCGACAGGGGCAAGACTATGGCTACACCTTC. The full variable domain, its missing parts supplied by reference TRBV5-1 and TRBJ1-2, is KAGVTQTPRYLIKTRGQQVTLSCSPISGHRSVSWYQQTPGQGLQFLFEYFSETQRNKGNFPGRFSGRQFSNSRSEMNVSTLELGDSALYLCASSLRQGQDYGYTFGSGTRLTVV.